A selection of T cell receptor beta chains follows, all from one sample in a study of blood T cell repertoires in COVID-19. The method was immunoSEQ multiplex PCR; TCRdb's version includes in-frame clones alone and lacks a portion of them. The sample gives 150,000 to 200,000 clones, 82% of which show up once; 4.5% to 6.5% is in the top ten. What was sequenced was peripheral blood. Source of these receptors: a woman aged 25 to 39 with acute or convalescent COVID-19. Each CDR3 is given with its conserved first and last residue. D genes are given only for firm matches. Not all rows give a size; the values are once, few, many and, for expanded clones, a class.

CDR3 DNA | CDR3 protein | V gene | D gene | J gene | clone size
TGTGCCAGCAGTTACCAGTACGAGCAGTACTTC | CASSYQYEQYF | TRBV6-2/TRBV6-3 | . | TRBJ2-7 | .
TGTGCCAGCACCGGGGGAGAGACCCAGTACTTC | CASTGGETQYF | TRBV6-5 | . | TRBJ2-5 | .
TGTGCCAGCAGCCAAGGGGGCAGAACCCCCGAGCAGTACTTC | CASSQGGRTPEQYF | TRBV14 | . | TRBJ2-7 | .
TGTGCCAGCAGTTTTTCGGCCCCGGACAGATCTTATAATTCACCCCTCCACTTT | CASSFSAPDRSYNSPLHF | TRBV27 | . | TRBJ1-6 | .
TGTGCCAGCAGTTCGCGACTAGCGGGAGCCCACAATGAGCAGTTCTTC | CASSSRLAGAHNEQFF | TRBV6-2/TRBV6-3 | TRBD2 | TRBJ2-1 | once
TGTGCCAGCAGCTTTAGGTCCCCTTCGGGCACTGAAGCTTTCTTT | CASSFRSPSGTEAFF | TRBV5-4 | . | TRBJ1-1 | .
TGTGCCAGCAGTTTACCCCGGGCTAGCGGGAGGCTCCCAGAGGACCTCGGGTACGAGCAGTACTTC | CASSLPRASGRLPEDLGYEQYF | TRBV27 | TRBD2 | TRBJ2-7 | .
TGTGCCAGCAGTTCCCCACACAGGGCGAATGGCTACACCTTC | CASSSPHRANGYTF | TRBV28 | . | TRBJ1-2 | .
TGTGCCAGCAGTTACTCGACAGGGGGAAGCCAGCCCCAGCATTTT | CASSYSTGGSQPQHF | TRBV6-6 | TRBD1 | TRBJ1-5 | .
TGTGCCAGCAGCCGCACCGGGGAGCTGTTTTTT | CASSRTGELFF | TRBV5-5 | . | TRBJ2-2 | .
TGTGCCAGCAGCGTGGGGGGGGACACAGATACGCAGTATTTT | CASSVGGDTDTQYF | TRBV9 | TRBD2 | TRBJ2-3 | .
TGTGCCAGCAGCCCGCTGGGGGTGGGGACTACCCAGTACTTC | CASSPLGVGTTQYF | TRBV7-6 | . | TRBJ2-5 | .
TGTGCCAGCAGCTTAGGACAGTTGGACACTGAAGCTTTCTTT | CASSLGQLDTEAFF | TRBV7-9 | . | TRBJ1-1 | .
TGTGCCAGCAGCCCGGGGTGGGTGACCGGAGGGGAGCTGTTTTTT | CASSPGWVTGGELFF | TRBV27 | . | TRBJ2-2 | few
TGTGCCAGCAGGATGACTAGTAATTATGAGACCCAGTACTTC | CASRMTSNYETQYF | TRBV7-2 | . | TRBJ2-5 | .
TGTGCCAGCAGCTTAGGTGGCAGGGTTAATGAGCAGTTCTTC | CASSLGGRVNEQFF | TRBV7-2 | . | TRBJ2-1 | .
TGTGCCACTAGTATGGTAGGACTAGCGGGAGGGAAGTACACCGGGGAGCTGTTTTTT | CATSMVGLAGGKYTGELFF | TRBV19 | TRBD2 | TRBJ2-2 | .